Listed below are T cell receptor beta chains from one sample, sequenced in a study of synovial regulatory T cells in juvenile arthritis. The assay was immunoSEQ multiplex PCR, and TCRdb's table has in-frame clones only and misses some. The table gives about 9,600 clones; the top ten clones make up roughly 2% of it. The sequenced sample consisted of Treg cells from blood. These receptors were taken from a donor younger than 30 with juvenile idiopathic arthritis. Both conserved end residues are part of each CDR3. Clone size is given for some rows only: seen once, a few or many times, or a class if the clone is expanded.

V	size	J	CDR3
TRBV7-2	NA	TRBJ2-1	CASSFGETVSYNEQFF
TRBV7-6	NA	TRBJ2-1	CASSLRRSNEQFF
TRBV7-2	medium-sized	TRBJ1-6	CASSLDHPSSYNSPLHF
TRBV7-9	medium-sized	TRBJ1-1	CASRRTGINTEAFF
TRBV27	NA	TRBJ1-1	CASIKQGGTEAFF
TRBV5-1	NA	TRBJ2-7	CASRNTGSREQYF
TRBV9	NA	TRBJ2-1	CASSAPYNEQFF
TRBV9	NA	TRBJ1-2	CASSADRGRGYGYTF
TRBV4-1	NA	TRBJ1-5	CASSQARQGTRNQPQHF
TRBV30	NA	TRBJ1-6	CAWRNRTSFNSPLHF
TRBV2	medium-sized	TRBJ1-4	CASAREKGEKLFF
TRBV28	NA	TRBJ1-2	CASSLWKGDYGYTF
TRBV7-2	NA	TRBJ1-3	CASSLQGQGTSGNTIYF
TRBV4-2	NA	TRBJ1-2	CASSQNLDRIYGYTF
TRBV30	NA	TRBJ2-1	CAWTGTSALGQFF
TRBV4-3	NA	TRBJ2-7	CASSQGLAGHSEQYF
TRBV4-1	NA	TRBJ2-3	CASSQNRVGLGATDTQYF
TRBV28	NA	TRBJ2-1	CASSLNREGQFF
TRBV9	NA	TRBJ2-3	CASSVALAGGDTQYF
TRBV10-3	NA	TRBJ2-3	CAIKASGSTDTQYF
TRBV10-2	NA	TRBJ1-1	CASTDPGPVVAEAFF
TRBV27	medium-sized	TRBJ1-3	CASQGAAGNTIYF
TRBV28	NA	TRBJ2-5	CASRPAARQTQYF
TRBV4-2	NA	TRBJ2-2	CASSRLGGAGTGELFF
TRBV7-2	NA	TRBJ2-1	CASSPPGPREQFF
TRBV5-1	NA	TRBJ2-1	CASSGGGREQFF
TRBV18	NA	TRBJ2-7	CASSPGGGADEQYF
TRBV7-9	NA	TRBJ2-1	CASGLAGGGEQFF
TRBV5-1	NA	TRBJ2-3	CASSIRTRGKGTDTQYF
TRBV27	NA	TRBJ1-5	CASSLEGIGQPQHF
TRBV9	NA	TRBJ2-5	CASSDNIRDSGDSEQYF
TRBV7-3	NA	TRBJ2-5	CASSLVPTTSLETQYF
TRBV5-1	NA	TRBJ2-1	CASSWTSGRLGSYNEQFF
TRBV30	NA	TRBJ2-4	CAWSVRQKNIQYF
TRBV5-8	medium-sized	TRBJ1-3	CASSWPGNTIYF
TRBV6-5	NA	TRBJ1-4	CASSYSGFNEKLFF
TRBV25-1	NA	TRBJ2-5	CASRLGGAETQYF
TRBV29-1	NA	TRBJ1-1	CSVPGRVNTEAFF
TRBV5-1	NA	TRBJ2-3	CASSLGSSTDTQYF
TRBV11-2	NA	TRBJ2-7	CASSLTDRGEQYF
TRBV7-9	NA	TRBJ2-2	CASSPYKEGTGELFF
TRBV5-4	NA	TRBJ2-3	CASSPGLNTDTQYF
TRBV19	NA	TRBJ1-6	CASSWTGPANSPLHF
TRBV2	NA	TRBJ1-2	CASSQPTGYGYTF
TRBV6-1	NA	TRBJ1-5	CASSGGAGGNQPQHF
TRBV11-2	NA	TRBJ2-5	CASSARSGSGGETQYF
TRBV6-1	NA	TRBJ2-5	CASSEVASETQYF
TRBV2	medium-sized	TRBJ2-5	CATHGARDDGGETQYF